This T cell receptor beta chain was captured by sequencing in a study of blood T cell repertoires in COVID-19. Clones were sequenced by immunoSEQ multiplex PCR, and TCRdb holds only the in-frame ones, with some missing. The data show roughly 570,000 clones, 70% to 90% seen once. Trimming removed 2 bases from V and 3 bases from J, with 14 bases in between. CDR1 and CDR2 (germline): SGDLS, YYNGEE. The CDR3 is made up of 15 amino acids. The receptor's source is a woman in her forties or fifties with COVID-19, enrolled during active disease. Input material: peripheral blood. The V and J genes are TRBV9 and TRBJ1-2; possibly TRBD1 for D (6 bases). Written as DNA, the CDR3 is TGTGCCAGCAGCGTCCACAGGGATTCGGACTATGGCTACACCTTC. Amino acids: CASSVHRDSDYGYTF.